This T cell receptor (beta chain) derives from a study of blood T cell repertoires in COVID-19. Study-level information: PBMCs, B-cell-depleted T cells, or T cells provided the cDNA or gDNA that made up the material.

Data came from immunoSEQ multiplex PCR; TCRdb stores just in-frame clones and leaves some out. The sample records roughly 88,000 clones, around nine tenths being singletons. The CDR3 sequence is 16 residues long. Germline CDR1 KGHDR, CDR2 SFDVKD. The J segment lost 3 bases and the V segment lost 7 bases, leaving 13 bases of the junction unmatched. Sequenced sample: peripheral blood. This sequence originates from a woman aged 45-59 years in a cohort sampled during active COVID-19. The V call is TRBV24-1, the J call TRBJ1-2, with TRBD1 matching 7 bases. The CDR3 DNA reads as TGTGCCACCAGCGACCCGGGACAGACGTCTCACTATGGCTACACCTTC. This translates into CATSDPGQTSHYGYTF.